Below, 17 T cell receptor beta chains from the same sample are listed, as sequenced in a study of shared clonotypes between healthy human individuals. Some clones are missing from TCRdb's copy, which holds only in-frame ones; the method was immunoSEQ multiplex PCR. The table shows a few million clones, with around 95% occurring only once. Material for sequencing was naive CD4+ T cells sorted from blood. Subset indicated: CD45RA+ positively selected. These receptors all come from a man younger than 35 in good health.

Turning to this clone: This sample includes further DNA sequences coding for the same CDR3. The J gene is TRBJ2-3, the V gene TRBV5-1; D remains ambiguous. Germline CDR1 and CDR2: SGHRS and YFSETQ. V lost 3 bases to trimming and J lost 3 bases, with 8 bases between them. CDR3 length equals 13 residues. The CDR3 loop reads CASSSGVTDTQYF. The CDR3 DNA sequence: TGCGCCAGCAGCTCCGGAGTGACAGATACGCAGTATTTT. The whole variable domain, filled in from reference TRBV5-1 and TRBJ2-3, reads KAGVTQTPRYLIKTRGQQVTLSCSPISGHRSVSWYQQTPGQGLQFLFEYFSETQRNKGNFPGRFSGRQFSNSRSEMNVSTLELGDSALYLCASSSGVTDTQYFGPGTRLTVL.

V usage is TRBV11-2 and J usage is TRBJ2-7, with D perhaps TRBD1 (5 bases). Germline-derived CDR1 and CDR2 are SGHAT and FQNNGV. This CDR3 spans 13 amino acids. V dropped 2 bases and J dropped 5 bases, with 10 bases sitting between them. CDR3 sequence (DNA): TGTGCCAGCAGCTTACCAGGGTCCCACGAGCAGTACTTC. Amino acid sequence: CASSLPGSHEQYF.

J is TRBJ2-7 and V is TRBV11-2, with 7 bases matching TRBD1. The germline V gene has CDR1 SGHAT and CDR2 FQNNGV. This CDR3 has 12 amino acids. V lost 5 bases, J lost 5 bases, and 3 bases stayed unmatched. The DNA of the CDR3 is TGTGCCAGCAGCCTCACAGGGGACGAGCAGTACTTC. Translated, it gives CASSLTGDEQYF.

This clone was seen just once. The chain uses TRBV18 and TRBJ2-5, with D possibly being TRBD1 (6 bases). This CDR3 contains 13 residues. Germline CDR1 and CDR2: KGHSH and LQKENI. V was trimmed by 6 bases and J by 4 bases, leaving 12 bases between them. Here the CDR3 DNA reads TGTGCCAGCTCCGGACAAGGGGGAGAGACCCAGTACTTC. Translation: CASSGQGGETQYF.

J is TRBJ1-1 and V is TRBV19; 7 bases are shared with TRBD1. Trimming took 5 bases from V and 5 from J; bases not matched to a gene: 14. The length of the CDR3 is 16 residues. The germline V gene has CDR1 LNHDA and CDR2 SQIVND (reference sequence). CDR3 nucleotides: TGTGCCAGTAGTCCGACAGGGACCGCCCTGGGTACTGAAGCTTTCTTT. Protein product: CASSPTGTALGTEAFF.

The chain links TRBV4-2 to TRBJ2-7; TRBD2 might be the D (6 bases). The CDR3 runs to 14 residues. The germline V gene encodes CDR1 LGHNA and CDR2 YNFKEQ. Trimming took 1 base from V and 5 from J, leaving 12 bases between them. The CDR3 loop is CASSQVATSNEQYF. The CDR3 coding sequence is TGTGCCAGCAGCCAAGTTGCGACTAGTAACGAGCAGTACTTC.

V gene TRBV30 combines with J gene TRBJ2-2; maybe TRBD1 (7 bases). CDR1 GTSNPN and CDR2 SVGIG come from the germline V gene (reference sequence). V was cut by 8 bases and J by 0 bases, with 13 bases left in between. The CDR3 runs 14 residues. CDR3 sequence (DNA): TGTGCCGGAGGGGACAGATCGAACACCGGGGAGCTGTTTTTT. This encodes CAGGDRSNTGELFF.

The J gene is TRBJ2-3, the V gene TRBV10-3; D uncertain. Trimming removed 10 bases at V and 5 bases at J, with 19 bases between. This CDR3 spans 14 amino acids. Germline V gene sequence: CDR1 ENHRY, CDR2 SYGVKD. CDR3 in amino acids: CATRHLRDGDTQYF. The CDR3 bases are TGTGCCACACGGCACCTTAGAGATGGAGATACGCAGTATTTT.

CDR3 in amino acids: CASRGQGANTGELFF. CDR3 DNA sequence: TGTGCCAGCCGGGGGCAGGGGGCGAACACCGGGGAGCTGTTTTTT. The rearrangement joins TRBV27 to TRBJ2-2; tentatively, D is TRBD1 (7 bases). The V gene's germline CDR1 is MNHEY and CDR2 SMNVEV (reference sequence). The CDR3 is made up of 15 amino acids. V gave up 8 bases and J gave up 0 bases, with 13 bases separating them.

This CDR3 reads CSVELIGGGEQFF. Here the CDR3 DNA reads TGCAGCGTTGAATTGATAGGGGGGGGTGAGCAGTTCTTC. The chain joins TRBV29-1 to TRBJ2-1; maybe TRBD2 (7 bases). Per germline, CDR1 SQVTM and CDR2 ANQGSEA. This CDR3 spans 13 amino acids. Trimming removed 2 bases from V and 9 bases from J, with 14 bases in between.

To note about this clone: The sample holds other DNA sequences that translate to the same CDR3. The chain employs TRBV7-2 and TRBJ1-4; 7 bases align to TRBD1. Unmatched junction bases numbered 6, after V lost 5 bases and J lost 3 bases. The CDR3 length is 15 residues. From germline, CDR1 is SGHTA and CDR2 FQGNSA. The CDR3: CASSPRQGPNEKLFF. The CDR3, as DNA: TGTGCCAGCAGCCCGCGACAGGGACCTAATGAAAAACTGTTTTTT.

The V gene is TRBV5-1, the J gene TRBJ1-2; 9 nucleotides line up with TRBD1. The CDR3 loop spans 16 amino acids. The junction had 11 bases not matched to a gene; V was cut back by 4 bases and J by 4 bases. Germline CDR1 SGHRS, CDR2 YFSETQ. The CDR3 loop reads CASSPTTGGVGYGYTF. CDR3 bases: TGCGCCAGCAGCCCGACTACAGGGGGCGTCGGCTATGGCTACACCTTC.

Here the CDR3 reads CASSDAGGAQHF. The DNA for the CDR3 is TGTGCCAGCAGTGACGCAGGAGGGGCCCAGCATTTT. The chain employs TRBV6-5 and TRBJ1-5; tentatively, D is TRBD1 (5 bases). Germline V lookup: CDR1 MNHEY, CDR2 SVGAGI. V dropped 5 bases and J dropped 11 bases, with 13 bases sitting between them. The CDR3 contains 12 residues.

The chain combines TRBV9 with TRBJ2-7; 8 bases are shared with TRBD1. Trimming took 4 bases from V and 5 from J; bases not matched to a gene: 8. The CDR3 is 14 residues long. CDR1 and CDR2 (germline): SGDLS, YYNGEE. The CDR3 nucleotides are TGTGCCAGCAGCTTTCGACAGGGGAATGACGAGCAGTACTTC. This sequence encodes CASSFRQGNDEQYF.

This clone was recorded a few times. The chain is built from TRBV7-2 and TRBJ1-2, with D unclear. Germline V gives CDR1 SGHTA, CDR2 FQGNSA. Trimming removed 4 bases at V and 5 bases at J, with 20 bases between. This CDR3 is 16 amino acids long. The CDR3 bases are TGTGCCAGCAGCTACCCTTGGGATCCGGGAGAGTATGGCTACACCTTC. Its translation is CASSYPWDPGEYGYTF.

This clone was found once. The junction departs from the called germline gene at one end, perhaps through a read error. The same CDR3 arises from other DNA sequences in this sample as well. The chain couples TRBV20-1 to TRBJ1-1; D remains unclear. The CDR3 runs 11 residues. Germline V gives CDR1 DFQATT, CDR2 SNEGSKA (reference sequence). The CDR3 DNA is TGCAGTGCCAGAGTGGGGACTGAAGCTTTCTTT. The encoded protein is CSARVGTEAFF.

The chain recombines TRBV10-3 with TRBJ1-5, with D possibly matching TRBD1 (6 bases). This CDR3 is built from 14 residues. CDR1 is ENHRY, CDR2 SYGVKD, per germline. The V gene lost 5 bases and the J gene lost 6 bases, with 14 bases spanning the gap. CDR3 residues: CAISSDSPGQPQHF. CDR3 sequence (DNA): TGTGCCATCAGTTCGGACAGCCCCGGTCAGCCCCAGCATTTT.